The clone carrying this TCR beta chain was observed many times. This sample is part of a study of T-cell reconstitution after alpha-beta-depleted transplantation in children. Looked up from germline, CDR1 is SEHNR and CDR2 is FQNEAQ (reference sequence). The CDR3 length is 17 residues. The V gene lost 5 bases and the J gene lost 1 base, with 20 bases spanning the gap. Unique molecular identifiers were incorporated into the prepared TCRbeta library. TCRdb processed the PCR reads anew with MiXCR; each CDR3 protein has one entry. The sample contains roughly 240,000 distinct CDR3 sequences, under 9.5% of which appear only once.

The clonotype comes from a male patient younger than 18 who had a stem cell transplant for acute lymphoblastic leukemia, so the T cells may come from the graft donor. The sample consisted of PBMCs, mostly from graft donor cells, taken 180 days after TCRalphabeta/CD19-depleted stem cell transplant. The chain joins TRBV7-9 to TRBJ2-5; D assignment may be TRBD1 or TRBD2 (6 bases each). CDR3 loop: CASSLQGRPVLQETQYF. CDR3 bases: TGTGCCAGCAGCCTGCAGGGGAGGCCGGTACTCCAAGAGACCCAGTACTTC.